These 9 T cell receptor beta chains were sequenced from one sample in a study of blood T cell repertoires in COVID-19. Only in-frame clones appear in the TCRdb table, and some are missing; sequencing was by immunoSEQ multiplex PCR. The sample consists of roughly 410,000 clones, around 87% of them appearing once. The sequencing sample was made of peripheral blood. These receptors all stem from a woman in her fifties or sixties with COVID-19, enrolled during active disease.

V usage is TRBV3-1 (or the pseudogene TRBV3-2) and J usage is TRBJ2-7; no firm D call. Trimming removed 1 base from V and 2 bases from J, with 15 bases in between. CDR3 length: 16 amino acids. Germline loops: CDR1 LGHDT, CDR2 YNNKEL (reference sequence). The CDR3 loop is CASSQGSTFEAYEQYF. The DNA of the CDR3 is TGTGCCAGCAGCCAAGGGTCCACCTTTGAGGCCTACGAGCAGTACTTC.

This clone appeared a few times. The V call is TRBV9, the J call TRBJ1-3; no definite D call. CDR1 is SGDLS and CDR2 is YYNGEE in the germline V gene. This CDR3 is 15 amino acids long. V was cut by 3 bases and J by 4 bases, with 14 bases left in between. Here the CDR3 DNA reads TGTGCCAGCAGCGCCGAACAGCCTCGGGGAAACACCATATATTTT. Translation gives CASSAEQPRGNTIYF.

This clone is a singleton in its sample. The chain has TRBV7-3 and TRBJ2-4; 8 bases line up with TRBD1. The J segment lost 2 bases and the V segment lost 5 bases, leaving 5 bases of the junction unmatched. The CDR3 totals 15 residues. Germline loops: CDR1 SGHTA, CDR2 FQGTGA. The CDR3 loop reads CASSISGGSKNIQYF. The CDR3 bases are TGTGCCAGCAGCATATCAGGGGGCTCCAAAAACATTCAGTACTTC.

The chain combines TRBV18 with TRBJ1-4, with unresolved D. V was shortened by 6 bases and J by 2 bases, with 16 bases between the two germline ends. CDR3 size: 16 residues. Germline-derived CDR1 and CDR2 are KGHSH and LQKENI. The CDR3 loop is CASSPPGGSTNEKLFF. CDR3 sequence (DNA): TGTGCCAGCTCCCCGCCGGGTGGGTCGACTAATGAAAAACTGTTTTTT. Using reference TRBV18 and TRBJ1-4 for the parts outside the CDR3, the full variable domain is NAGVMQNPRHLVRRRGQEARLRCSPMKGHSHVYWYRQLPEEGLKFMVYLQKENIIDESGMPKERFSAEFPKEGPSILRIQQVVRGDSAAYFCASSPPGGSTNEKLFFGSGTQLSVL.

The chain couples TRBV9 to TRBJ2-2; TRBD1 matches at 10 bases. Germline V lookup: CDR1 SGDLS, CDR2 YYNGEE. The CDR3 spans 15 residues. V lost 2 bases, J lost 8 bases, and 6 bases stayed unmatched. CDR3 sequence (DNA): TGTGCCAGCAGCGTCAGACAGGGGGCGGCGGGGGAGCTGTTTTTT. The encoded protein is CASSVRQGAAGELFF.

The gene calls are TRBV7-2 and TRBJ1-2, with D possibly being TRBD1 (6 bases). V shed 5 bases and J shed 5 bases, with 12 bases lying between them. Per germline, CDR1 SGHTA and CDR2 FQGNSA. The CDR3 runs to 13 residues. The CDR3 nucleotides read TGTGCCAGCAGCCTTTCAGGGGATTATGGCTACACCTTC. Translating gives CASSLSGDYGYTF.

The chain recombines TRBV3-1 (or the pseudogene TRBV3-2) with TRBJ2-1, with 7 bases matching TRBD2. With V trimmed by 5 bases and J by 6 bases, 13 bases remained unmatched. From germline, CDR1 is LGHDT and CDR2 YNNKEL (reference sequence). CDR3 length: 16 residues. The DNA of the CDR3 is TGTGCCAGCAGCGAAACCTTAGCGGGTGGGGTCAATGAGCAGTTCTTC. This gives the protein CASSETLAGGVNEQFF.

The chain is built from TRBV5-5 and TRBJ2-7; 7 bases map to TRBD1. Germline V gene lookup returns CDR1 SGHKS and CDR2 YYEKEE (reference sequence). CDR3 length equals 15 residues. The junction had 12 bases not matched to a gene; V was cut back by 3 bases and J by 6 bases. This CDR3 is CASSSSGTALTEQYF. CDR3 nucleotide sequence: TGTGCCAGCAGCTCTTCCGGGACAGCCCTTACCGAGCAGTACTTC.

This clone was recorded once. This chain uses TRBV10-3 with TRBJ1-5; TRBD1 matches at 10 bases. The CDR3 runs to 16 residues. V lost 0 bases and J lost 11; bases outside the gene matches: 10. Germline CDR1 and CDR2: ENHRY and SYGVKD. Here the CDR3 DNA reads TGTGCCATCAGTGAGTCAGTGACAGGGGGCCCCAAGGCCCAGCATTTT. It encodes CAISESVTGGPKAQHF.